This entry describes one T cell receptor (beta chain). At one of its ends the junction is not consistent with the germline gene, which may arise from a read error. This sample is part of a study of T cells in tuberculosis. CDR3 length: 11 amino acids. Per the germline V gene, CDR1 is MGHRA and CDR2 is YSYEKL. Only in-frame clones appear in the TCRdb table, and some are missing; sequencing was by immunoSEQ multiplex PCR. The sample has some 10,000 clones; approximately 94% are singletons. Sequencing was carried out using PBMCs. The chain links TRBV4-1 to TRBJ1-1, with 8 bases identical to TRBD1. The receptor comes from an adult with tuberculosis. The chain's CDR3 is CASSRDRIAFF. DNA for the CDR3: TGTGCCAGCAGCCGGGACAGGATAGCTTTCTTT.